Included here is one T cell receptor beta chain sequence, with context. There are a few counts of this clonotype. Which antigen it targets is not known. Nothing much larger sits one base from this clone, and base qualities are not available. The entry originates in a study of T cells in Graves' hyperthyroidism and ophthalmopathy (dated by TCRdb to 2018 to 2020). Regarding the complete study: Peripheral blood samples were taken at initial diagnosis, before any treatment was given. In addition, the study compared T-cell repertoires in thyroid tissue and in blood from about 6 Graves' hyperthyroidism patients. To identify distinguishing TCR V-J signatures, a discovery cohort of 100 or so patients was used, comprising 40 to 45 with Graves' ophthalmopathy and about 59 with stable Graves' hyperthyroidism. The roughly 100 discovery patients were randomly split 7:3 into training and test sets. Prospective prediction of ophthalmopathy was tested in an independent validation cohort consisting of roughly 20 hyperthyroidism patients and approximately 16 patients who later progressed to ophthalmopathy. The paper describes TCR Vbeta CDR3 sequencing of some 130 peripheral blood samples, made up of fewer than 50 ophthalmopathy patients, roughly 80 hyperthyroidism patients and around 17 progressor patients. After sampling, hyperthyroidism patients received methimazole starting at 30 mg daily, and ophthalmopathy patients received high-dose intravenous methylprednisolone. The paper's findings and limits, for the study overall: Sample size was not statistically predetermined, and blinding of investigators to group allocation was not performed. In validation, the model predicted progression to ophthalmopathy a median of roughly 6.5 months before onset, with about 67% sensitivity and just under 75% specificity. Blood samples also contained most of the expanded thyroid clonotypes (frequency above 0.001), which suggests that blood repertoires may reflect thyroid immune responses. A 13 V-J signature model separated ophthalmopathy from stable hyperthyroidism, with roughly 88% sensitivity and 81.08% specificity in cross-validation and 80%/75% in testing.

Spanning cysteine to phenylalanine, the CDR3 consists of 16 amino acids. Only the CDR3 portion is preserved as DNA: 48 bases, with reading frame beginning at the first base. Relative to germline, V is missing 3 bases and J is missing 4 bases, with 7 bases of the junction outside any gene match. CDR1 and CDR2 (MNHEY, SMNVEV) derive from the germline V gene (reference sequence). Ophthalmopathy patients had moderately to severely active disease, Clinical Activity Score of at least 3, NOSPECS grade of at least 4, and duration under 3 months. The study excluded patients with uncontrolled infections, other autoimmune diseases, pregnancy or lactation. Clinical symptoms, serum thyroxine and TRAb, thyroid ultrasound, and orbital computed tomography formed the basis for the diagnoses. PBMCs were separated from 10 ml of fresh peripheral blood using Ficoll-Paque density gradient centrifugation. Total RNA was extracted with Trizol reagent, and quality was checked on an Agilent 2100 Bioanalyzer.

The TCR beta CDR3 regions were amplified from RNA transcripts. For the first round of RT-PCR on the TCR CDR3, the HTBI primer set was used together with the Qiagen OneStep RT-PCR kit. Libraries were constructed in a second round of multiplex PCR, after which size selection and purification were carried out. Sequencing of the libraries was done on an Illumina HiSeq2000 using paired-end 100 bp reads. The paper's processing steps were these. SOAPnuke was used to process the raw data, throwing out any read that contained adapters or uncalled bases, had a mean Phred below 15, or lacked an exact constant-primer or identifier match. High-quality paired reads were merged using COPE v1.2.5, and each unique nucleotide sequence was defined as a clonotype. MiTCR v1.1 was used to align clonotypes to the IMGT TRBV, TRBD and TRBJ reference segments. Only V-J combinations with frequency above 0.0001, covering about 99% of repertoires, were analysed. A TCS score was defined as the ratio of F50 (clonal expansion) to E x V (chaos), with BLOSUM62-based TCRdist applied between CDR3 peptides within each V-J. Welch's t-statistics and random forest reduced 450 to 600 V-J features to around 14, which were used in a naive Bayes classifier (R e1071). The raw public reads went through TCRdb reprocessing: fastp at Q25, MiXCR clone calling, in-frame beta chains kept. CDR3 protein duplicates are merged, each entry listing the most common genes and DNA. Clone size and V and J calls follow TCRdb, not the original study. This sample comprises about 400,000 distinct CDR3 sequences, over 12% of them detected only once. The top ten clones comprise approximately 29% of the sample.

The V and J segments used are TRBV27 and TRBJ1-2; 11 central bases correspond to TRBD1. What was sequenced was blood. The receptor's source is a man in his fifties or sixties with Graves' ophthalmopathy. The DNA sequence is TGTGCCAGCAGTTTCCTCCGGGACAGGGGGTCCTATGGCTACACCTTC. It codes for CASSFLRDRGSYGYTF.